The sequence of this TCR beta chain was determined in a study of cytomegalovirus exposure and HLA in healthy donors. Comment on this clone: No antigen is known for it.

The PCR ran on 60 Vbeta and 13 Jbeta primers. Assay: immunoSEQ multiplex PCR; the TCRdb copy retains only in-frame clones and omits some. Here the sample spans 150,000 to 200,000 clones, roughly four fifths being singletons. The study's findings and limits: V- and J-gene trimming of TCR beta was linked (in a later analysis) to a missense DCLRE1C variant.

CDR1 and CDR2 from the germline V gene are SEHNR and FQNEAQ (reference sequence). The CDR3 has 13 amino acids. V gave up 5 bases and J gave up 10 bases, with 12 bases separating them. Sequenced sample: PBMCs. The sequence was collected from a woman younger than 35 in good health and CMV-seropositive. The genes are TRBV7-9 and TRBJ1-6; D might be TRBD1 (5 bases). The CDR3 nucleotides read TGTGCCAGCAGCCCACCCGGGGGATCACCCCTCCACTTT. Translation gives CASSPPGGSPLHF.